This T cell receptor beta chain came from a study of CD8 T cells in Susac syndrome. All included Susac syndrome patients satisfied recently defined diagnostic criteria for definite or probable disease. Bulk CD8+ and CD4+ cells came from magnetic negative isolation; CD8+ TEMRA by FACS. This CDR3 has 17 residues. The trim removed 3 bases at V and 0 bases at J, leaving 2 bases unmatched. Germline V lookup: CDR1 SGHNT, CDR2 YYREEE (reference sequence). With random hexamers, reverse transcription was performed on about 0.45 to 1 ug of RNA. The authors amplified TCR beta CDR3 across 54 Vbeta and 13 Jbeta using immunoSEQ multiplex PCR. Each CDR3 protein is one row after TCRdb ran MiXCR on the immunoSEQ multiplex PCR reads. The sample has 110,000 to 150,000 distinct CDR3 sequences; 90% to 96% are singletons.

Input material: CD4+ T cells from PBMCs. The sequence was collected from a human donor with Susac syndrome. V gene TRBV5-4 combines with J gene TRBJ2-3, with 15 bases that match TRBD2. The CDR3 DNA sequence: TGTGCCAGCAGCTCGGGACTAGCGGGGGGAAGCACAGATACGCAGTATTTT. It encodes CASSSGLAGGSTDTQYF.